The subject of this entry is one T cell receptor beta chain. CDR1 MNHEY and CDR2 SVGAGI come from the germline V gene. V was cut by 7 bases and J by 4 bases, with 15 bases left in between. CDR3 size: 14 residues. This sample stems from a study of siplizumab effects on memory and regulatory T cells. Assay used: immunoSEQ multiplex PCR; TCRdb lists only in-frame clones, some missing. The sample yields about 100,000 clones, more than 90% seen once. Sequencing was done on a sample of CD4+ T cells sorted from blood. The clonotype originates from a human donor in good health. Some clones in this sample may be carry-over from other donors' samples. The chain employs TRBV6-5 and TRBJ2-3; D tentatively fits TRBD1 or TRBD2 (6 bases each). CDR3 region: CASTRGLASDTQYF. The CDR3 DNA sequence: TGTGCCAGCACTCGGGGGCTAGCCTCAGATACGCAGTATTTT.